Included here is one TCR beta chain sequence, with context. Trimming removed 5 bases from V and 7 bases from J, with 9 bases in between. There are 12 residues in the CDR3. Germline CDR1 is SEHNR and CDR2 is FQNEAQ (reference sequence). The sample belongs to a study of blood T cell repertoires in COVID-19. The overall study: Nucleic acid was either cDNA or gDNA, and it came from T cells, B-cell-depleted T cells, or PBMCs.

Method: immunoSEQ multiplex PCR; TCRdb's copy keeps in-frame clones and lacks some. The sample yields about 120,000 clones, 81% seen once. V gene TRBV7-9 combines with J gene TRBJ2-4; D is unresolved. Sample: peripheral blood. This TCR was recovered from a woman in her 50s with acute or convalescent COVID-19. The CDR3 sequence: CASSPRENIQYF. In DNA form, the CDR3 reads TGTGCCAGCAGCCCTCGTGAGAACATTCAGTACTTC.